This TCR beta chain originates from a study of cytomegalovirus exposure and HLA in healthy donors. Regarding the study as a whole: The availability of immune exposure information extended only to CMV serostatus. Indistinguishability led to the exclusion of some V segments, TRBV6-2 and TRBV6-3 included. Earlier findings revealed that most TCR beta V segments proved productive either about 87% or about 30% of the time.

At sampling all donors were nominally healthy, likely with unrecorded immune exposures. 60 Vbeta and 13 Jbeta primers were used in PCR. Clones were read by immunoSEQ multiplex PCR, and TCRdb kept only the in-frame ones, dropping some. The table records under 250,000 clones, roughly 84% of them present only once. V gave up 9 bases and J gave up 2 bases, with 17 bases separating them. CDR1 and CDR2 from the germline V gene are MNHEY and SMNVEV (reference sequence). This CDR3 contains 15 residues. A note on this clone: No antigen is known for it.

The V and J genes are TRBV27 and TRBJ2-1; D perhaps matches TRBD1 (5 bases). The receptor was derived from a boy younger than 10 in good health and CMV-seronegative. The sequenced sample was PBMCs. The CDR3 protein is CASGPRVGAYNEQFF. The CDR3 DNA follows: TGTGCCAGTGGTCCCAGGGTAGGTGCCTACAATGAGCAGTTCTTC.